The clone carrying this TCR beta chain has only a few counts. Its target is unknown. Purity of each sorted population was above 95%. These data are taken from a study of beta chain features in type 1 diabetes. General observations from the study: HLA influence on TCRB rearrangement stayed unresolved here. TCRB CDR3s from Type 1 diabetes patients were moderately but significantly shorter in all four CD4+ subsets. A closer apparent resemblance between naive, central memory and Treg TCRB repertoires was seen in patients than in healthy donors.

The isolated RNA, all of it, was reverse transcribed, so expressed TCRB transcripts were what got sequenced. Clones were sequenced by immunoSEQ multiplex PCR, and TCRdb holds only the in-frame ones, with some missing. The sample has over 600,000 clones; over 10% are singletons. This clonotype was obtained from a young man with type 1 diabetes. Input material: naive CD4+ T cells from blood.

The CDR3 DNA follows: TGTGCCAGCAGCTTACCCGGGATCAATGAGCAGTTCTTC. Translating gives CASSLPGINEQFF. V is TRBV7-2 and J is TRBJ2-1; TRBD2 might be the D (5 bases). Trimming left V 2 bases short and J 6 bases short, with 8 bases between. The germline V gene encodes CDR1 SGHTA and CDR2 FQGNSA. This CDR3 has 13 residues.